One and the same sample provided the 18 T cell receptor beta chains below, sequenced in a study of post-analysis software for immune sequencing data. Included in the TCR beta cDNA libraries were unique molecular identifiers. MiXCR, applied by TCRdb to the PCR reads, yields one record per CDR3 protein. This table has some 690,000 distinct CDR3 sequences, approximately 60% appearing once. Study observations and caveats: TRBV5-6, TRBV5-1 and TRBV20-1 belonged to a set of about 5 TRBV segments that were more frequent in patients than controls.

These TCRs' antigens remain unknown. Sequenced: blood. The source of these receptors is a girl aged 2 to 9 with multiple sclerosis.

This clonotype has just a few counts. The chain uses TRBV7-9 and TRBJ2-7; D might be TRBD1 (6 bases). Germline-derived CDR1 and CDR2 are SEHNR and FQNEAQ (reference sequence). V dropped 1 base and J dropped 1 base, with 17 bases sitting between them. The CDR3 is 17 amino acids. CDR3: CASSLVVLDSKSYEQYF. The CDR3 DNA follows: TGTGCCAGCAGCTTAGTAGTTTTGGACAGTAAATCCTACGAGCAGTACTTC.

J is TRBJ2-1 and V is TRBV7-6, with 12 bases lining up with TRBD2. This CDR3 is 15 amino acids long. Germline-derived CDR1 and CDR2 are SGHVS and FNYEAQ. Losses at the gene ends were 6 bases for V and 9 bases for J; bases not matched to a gene: 9. CDR3 sequence reads: CASRLASGGAGEQFF. CDR3 nucleotide sequence: TGTGCCAGCAGGTTGGCTAGCGGGGGGGCGGGTGAGCAGTTCTTC. Using reference TRBV7-6 and TRBJ2-1 for the parts outside the CDR3, the full variable domain is GAGVSQSPRYKVTKRGQDVALRCDPISGHVSLYWYRQALGQGPEFLTYFNYEAQQDKSGLPNDRFSAERPEGSISTLTIQRTEQRDSAMYRCASRLASGGAGEQFFGPGTRLTVL.

This sequence joins TRBV24-1 and TRBJ2-1, with a weak D call TRBD2 (5 bases). This CDR3 contains 16 residues. V lost 5 bases and J lost 3, with 16 bases in between. Looked up from germline, CDR1 is KGHDR and CDR2 is SFDVKD. The CDR3 DNA reads TGTGCCACCAGTGGAAGCAGTGTGGGGAGCTACAATGAGCAGTTCTTC. Protein sequence: CATSGSSVGSYNEQFF.

V and J are TRBV7-9 and TRBJ2-1; D unresolved. V was clipped by 2 bases and J by 8 bases, with 10 bases between them. Per germline, CDR1 SEHNR and CDR2 FQNEAQ (reference sequence). This CDR3 has 13 residues. CDR3 sequence reads: CASSLPSSYEQFF. CDR3 sequence (DNA): TGTGCCAGCAGCTTACCCTCCAGCTATGAGCAGTTCTTC.

The rearrangement uses TRBV27 and TRBJ1-1, with a possible D match to TRBD1 (5 bases). The V gene's germline CDR1 is MNHEY and CDR2 SMNVEV (reference sequence). Trimming took 2 bases from V and 4 from J, leaving 8 bases between them. This CDR3 has 13 amino acids. Here the CDR3 DNA reads TGTGCCAGCAGTTTACCGGGGGTCACTGAAGCTTTCTTT. Translation gives CASSLPGVTEAFF.

This clonotype occurred many times. The chain is built from TRBV5-1 and TRBJ1-1; D is uncertain. The CDR3 is 14 residues long. Deletions cut 0 bases from V and 2 bases from J, with 8 bases between. CDR1 and CDR2 (germline): SGHRS, YFSETQ. The CDR3 protein is CASSLGQVNTEAFF. Here the CDR3 DNA reads TGCGCCAGCAGCTTGGGGCAGGTCAACACTGAAGCTTTCTTT. Full variable domain (outside the CDR3, taken from reference TRBV5-1 and TRBJ1-1): KAGVTQTPRYLIKTRGQQVTLSCSPISGHRSVSWYQQTPGQGLQFLFEYFSETQRNKGNFPGRFSGRQFSNSRSEMNVSTLELGDSALYLCASSLGQVNTEAFFGQGTRLTVV.

This clonotype was found once. As DNA, the CDR3 is TGTGCCAGCAGCTTGGCGGCGCGTGTGACTCGAGCTTTCTTT. Translation gives CASSLAARVTRAFF. This sequence joins TRBV7-2 and TRBJ1-1; D gene ambiguous. CDR1 and CDR2 (germline): SGHTA, FQGNSA. The CDR3 loop spans 14 amino acids. V lost 3 bases and J 10 bases, leaving 18 bases between the germline ends.

The chain joins TRBV20-1 to TRBJ2-2, with TRBD2 matching 10 bases. CDR3 length equals 16 residues. CDR1 is DFQATT, CDR2 SNEGSKA, per germline (reference sequence). V lost 0 bases and J lost 3; bases outside the gene matches: 4. The CDR3 loop reads CSARDWLAGDTGELFF. The CDR3 DNA reads TGCAGTGCTAGAGATTGGCTAGCGGGAGACACCGGGGAGCTGTTTTTT.

The genes are TRBV5-1 and TRBJ2-5, with 8 bases fitting TRBD1. The CDR3 covers 14 residues. Germline loops: CDR1 SGHRS, CDR2 YFSETQ. The V and J ends lost 4 bases and 3 bases, in that order; junction bases with no gene match: 5. Written as DNA, the CDR3 is TGCGCCAGCAGCAAGAACAGGGGGGAAGAGACCCAGTACTTC. Residues: CASSKNRGEETQYF.

The count of this clonotype is one. The rearrangement uses TRBV29-1 and TRBJ2-1; 11 positions match TRBD2. Unmatched junction bases numbered 8, after V lost 7 bases and J lost 6 bases. Germline values: CDR1 SQVTM, CDR2 ANQGSEA. The CDR3 is 14 residues long. CDR3 region: CSGAIAGGPNEQFF. The CDR3 bases are TGCAGCGGCGCTATAGCGGGGGGGCCCAATGAGCAGTTCTTC.

V is TRBV18 and J is TRBJ2-3, with 11 bases matching TRBD2. Trimming took 3 bases from V and 3 from J; bases not matched to a gene: 11. From germline, CDR1 is KGHSH and CDR2 LQKENI. The CDR3 runs 18 residues. CDR3 amino acids: CASSPILTSGALTDTQYF. CDR3 sequence (DNA): TGTGCCAGCTCACCTATCCTGACTAGCGGGGCGTTAACAGATACGCAGTATTTT.

The genes are TRBV10-2 and TRBJ1-2, with D possibly matching TRBD1 (6 bases). Germline CDR1 reads WSHSY; CDR2 reads SAAADI. Trimming took 2 bases from V and 6 from J, leaving 13 bases between them. This CDR3 is built from 14 residues. CDR3 coding DNA: TGCGCCAGCAGTGAGCCGGGACATAGCGATGGCTACACCTTC. This gives the protein CASSEPGHSDGYTF.

The chain carries TRBV12-3 or TRBV12-4 and TRBJ2-2; TRBD1 or TRBD2 may be the D gene (6 bases each). The length of the CDR3 is 16 residues. Trimming removed 0 bases from V and 6 bases from J, with 14 bases in between. CDR3 in DNA: TGTGCCAGCAGTTTAGCCCCGTTAGGGGGGCCCGGGGAGCTGTTTTTT. The encoded protein is CASSLAPLGGPGELFF.

Only a few counts were recorded for this clonotype. The chain employs TRBV12-3 or TRBV12-4 and TRBJ2-1; 7 positions agree with TRBD2. This CDR3 contains 14 residues. V dropped 4 bases and J dropped 4; count of bases not matched to a gene: 4. The CDR3 DNA follows: TGTGCCAGCAGTTACGGGGGGTCATACAATGAGCAGTTCTTC. Residues: CASSYGGSYNEQFF.

This chain connects TRBV12-3 or TRBV12-4 to TRBJ2-3; 13 positions match TRBD2. This CDR3 spans 16 amino acids. V lost 7 bases and J lost 4; bases outside the gene matches: 8. CDR3: CASKGLAGDRADTQYF. The CDR3, as DNA: TGTGCCAGCAAAGGACTAGCGGGAGATCGAGCAGATACGCAGTATTTT.

This chain connects TRBV24-1 to TRBJ2-5, with D perhaps being TRBD1 or TRBD2 (5 bases each). Between the trimmed V and J ends, which lost 7 bases and 5 bases, there was a span of 10 bases. The CDR3 spans 12 residues. The germline gives CDR1 KGHDR, CDR2 SFDVKD. This CDR3 is CATSGNRETQYF. CDR3 DNA sequence: TGTGCCACCAGCGGGAACAGGGAGACCCAGTACTTC.

This clonotype was seen only once. The chain recombines TRBV7-2 with TRBJ1-1; a weak D match, TRBD1 (5 bases). CDR1 and CDR2 from the germline V gene are SGHTA and FQGNSA. The CDR3 runs 15 residues. Trimming removed 0 bases at V and 5 bases at J, with 13 bases between. The CDR3, as DNA: TGTGCCAGCAGCTTAGCGGACACCACCCGGACTGAAGCTTTCTTT. Protein: CASSLADTTRTEAFF.

The rearrangement links TRBV5-5 to TRBJ2-3; D is perhaps TRBD1 (5 bases). CDR3 length equals 15 residues. From germline, CDR1 is SGHKS and CDR2 YYEKEE (reference sequence). V dropped 9 bases and J dropped 0 bases, with 17 bases sitting between them. The CDR3 spells CATESTVLSTDTQYF. The CDR3 DNA sequence: TGTGCCACCGAGTCGACAGTACTTAGCACAGATACGCAGTATTTT.